This T cell receptor (beta chain) was identified during a study of blood T cell repertoires in COVID-19. Study information: PBMCs, B-cell-depleted T cells, or T cells were the source of the cDNA or gDNA that made up the material.

In the original workflow: Estimation of nucleated cell counts was performed using reference gene primer amplification. The data were produced by immunoSEQ multiplex PCR, yet TCRdb's version contains in-frame clones alone and is incomplete. V and J calls and clone size come straight from that table; D and trimming were deduced from the DNA. The sample records under 300,000 clones, about four fifths being singletons. Trimming took 0 bases from V and 2 from J; bases not matched to a gene: 4. The CDR3 is 15 residues long. The V gene's germline CDR1 is MNHEY and CDR2 SVGAGI. This rearrangement joins TRBV6-5 to TRBJ2-7, with TRBD1 matching over 7 bases. The receptor comes from a woman between 50 and 59 years old who had recovered from COVID-19. Material: peripheral blood. Here the CDR3 reads CASSYSARGTYEQYF. The CDR3 DNA reads TGTGCCAGCAGTTACTCCGCCAGGGGGACCTACGAGCAGTACTTC.